These 25 T cell receptor beta chains came from one sample sequenced in a study of CD8 T cells in ankylosing spondylitis. TCRdb passed the 5' RACE reads through MiXCR, listing each CDR3 protein once. The profile shows under 250,000 distinct CDR3 sequences, over 9.5% of them singletons. Sequencing was performed on blood, either unsorted or a sorted T cell fraction (not recorded which). The receptor source for this set is a male donor with ankylosing spondylitis or in good health (not recorded which).

In regard to this clonotype: This may come from a read error, since a much larger clone is one base off. The chain is built from TRBV7-9 and TRBJ2-2; possibly TRBD1 for D (6 bases). The CDR3 covers 17 residues. The V gene lost 4 bases and the J gene lost 4 bases, with 19 bases spanning the gap. CDR1 and CDR2 (germline): SEHNR, FQNEAQ (reference sequence). The CDR3 sequence: CASSSPADSAVTGELFF. CDR3 DNA: TGTGCCAGCAGCTCCCCCGCGGACAGCGCGGTCACCGGGGAGCTGTTTTTT. Filled out from reference TRBV7-9 and TRBJ2-2, the complete variable domain reads DTGVSQNPRHKITKRGQNVTFRCDPISEHNRLYWYRQTLGQGPEFLTYFQNEAQLEKSRLLSDRFSAERPKGSFSTLEIQRTEQGDSAMYLCASSSPADSAVTGELFFGEGSRLTVL.

This clonotype was seen at least ten times. The genes are TRBV2 and TRBJ2-1; TRBD1 is a possible D gene (6 bases). Looked up from germline, CDR1 is SNHLY and CDR2 is FYNNEI. Trimming pared 4 bases from V and 6 bases from J, leaving 19 bases between. CDR3 size: 16 residues. Written as DNA, the CDR3 is TGTGCCAGCAGTGCCCCCACAGGGACGGGTGTCAATGAGCAGTTCTTC. Its translation is CASSAPTGTGVNEQFF.

Many counts were recorded for this clonotype. The chain recombines TRBV10-3 with TRBJ1-4; D perhaps matches TRBD1 (5 bases). Trimming cost V 10 bases and J 0 bases, with 9 bases left between them. The CDR3 runs to 13 residues. Germline loops: CDR1 ENHRY, CDR2 SYGVKD. The CDR3, as DNA: TGTGCCACATTACAGGCAACTAATGAAAAACTGTTTTTT. Its translation is CATLQATNEKLFF.

This clonotype appeared a few times. The chain uses TRBV18 and TRBJ1-5, with D unresolved. The ends were cut back, 2 bases at V and 4 bases at J, with 12 bases in the middle. Germline CDR1 is KGHSH and CDR2 is LQKENI. This CDR3 has 15 amino acids. In nucleotides, the CDR3 is TGTGCCAGCTCACCAATCTACGAGAGTAATCAGCCCCAGCATTTT. Translating it yields CASSPIYESNQPQHF.

Points on this clonotype: Being one base from a much bigger clone, this may be a read error. The genes are TRBV4-1 and TRBJ2-1, with D possibly matching TRBD2 (7 bases). The CDR3 runs 15 residues. CDR1 and CDR2 from the germline V gene are MGHRA and YSYEKL. The CDR3 coding sequence is TGCACCAGCAGCCAAGGTTTACGGGGGGCCGGTGAGCAGTTCTTC. Amino acids: CTSSQGLRGAGEQFF.

This clonotype was counted ten times or more. V is TRBV18 and J is TRBJ1-1; D gene ambiguous. Germline V CDR1 and CDR2: KGHSH, LQKENI. The V end lost 5 bases, the J end lost 0 bases, and 16 bases lay between the germline ends. The CDR3 is 16 amino acids. The DNA of the CDR3 is TGTGCCAGCTCATCATTAGAAGAACTTATGAACACTGAAGCTTTCTTT. It specifies CASSSLEELMNTEAFF.

This clonotype has at least ten counts. This chain connects TRBV14 to TRBJ2-1, with TRBD1 matching 8 bases. Germline V lookup: CDR1 SGHDN, CDR2 FVKESK. Trimming at V came to 3 bases and at J to 1 base, leaving 5 bases not matched to a gene. There are 16 residues in the CDR3. As DNA, the CDR3 is TGTGCCAGCAGCCACAGGGGGCACCTTTCCTACAATGAGCAGTTCTTC. Amino acids: CASSHRGHLSYNEQFF.

In its sample, this clonotype was seen many times. This chain links TRBV2 with TRBJ1-2, with TRBD1 matching 8 bases. The CDR3 is 14 amino acids. Looked up from germline, CDR1 is SNHLY and CDR2 is FYNNEI. The J segment lost 4 bases and the V segment lost 4 bases, leaving 5 bases of the junction unmatched. As DNA, the CDR3 is TGTGCCAGCAGTGTGACAGGGGAGGGCTATGGCTACACCTTC. Encoded protein: CASSVTGEGYGYTF.

This clonotype occurred many times. The genes are TRBV30 and TRBJ1-1, with TRBD1 matching over 12 bases. There are 16 residues in the CDR3. With V trimmed by 4 bases and J by 1 base, 7 bases remained unmatched. Per the germline V gene, CDR1 is GTSNPN and CDR2 is SVGIG (reference sequence). The CDR3 reads CAWTRDRGPGNTEAFF. Here the CDR3 DNA reads TGTGCCTGGACCCGGGACAGGGGGCCGGGGAACACTGAAGCTTTCTTT.

This clonotype was counted many times. This chain connects TRBV20-1 to TRBJ2-5; a weak D match, TRBD2 (5 bases). This CDR3 is built from 13 residues. Trimming cost V 6 bases and J 1 base, with 12 bases left between them. Germline V gene sequence: CDR1 DFQATT, CDR2 SNEGSKA (reference sequence). The CDR3 region has the DNA TGCAGTGCACCGCCTCGGGGCCAAGAGACCCAGTACTTC. This encodes CSAPPRGQETQYF.

The sample holds many counts of this clonotype. The rearrangement uses TRBV4-1 and TRBJ2-1, with 10 nucleotides matching TRBD2. The CDR3 loop spans 17 amino acids. V lost 2 bases, J lost 1 base, and 5 bases stayed unmatched. CDR1 and CDR2 (germline): MGHRA, YSYEKL. The CDR3 reads CASSQTASGGSYNEQFF. The CDR3 coding sequence is TGCGCCAGCAGCCAAACCGCTAGCGGGGGATCCTACAATGAGCAGTTCTTC.

The genes are TRBV4-1 and TRBJ2-3; no clear D. The CDR3 loop spans 14 amino acids. CDR1 MGHRA and CDR2 YSYEKL come from the germline V gene. V was shortened by 4 bases and J by 9 bases, with 17 bases between the two germline ends. The CDR3 is CASSRPLSSETQYF. As DNA, the CDR3 is TGCGCCAGCAGCCGCCCGTTATCGAGCGAGACGCAGTATTTT.

The sample holds many counts of this clonotype. This sequence joins TRBV20-1 and TRBJ1-2; maybe TRBD1 (6 bases). The CDR3 is 15 residues long. Per the germline V gene, CDR1 is DFQATT and CDR2 is SNEGSKA (reference sequence). V was shortened by 4 bases and J by 5 bases, with 20 bases between the two germline ends. CDR3 region: CSATRGRGTLYGYTF. The CDR3 DNA reads TGCAGTGCTACCAGGGGTAGAGGCACCCTATATGGCTACACCTTC.

This clonotype was recorded at least ten times. V usage is TRBV10-3 and J usage is TRBJ2-1; TRBD2 agrees at 10 bases. The CDR3 contains 15 residues. Germline values: CDR1 ENHRY, CDR2 SYGVKD. With 4 bases clipped from V and 6 bases from J, the junction kept 6 bases outside the gene matches. The CDR3 is CAISASSGSINEQFF. In nucleotides, the CDR3 is TGTGCCATCAGTGCGTCTAGCGGGAGCATCAATGAGCAGTTCTTC.

This clonotype was seen repeatedly, ten times or more. The rearrangement uses TRBV4-2 and TRBJ2-7; D tentatively reads TRBD1 or TRBD2 (6 bases each). Trimming took off 0 bases at V and 6 bases at J, with 18 bases between the two ends. The CDR3 consists of 16 residues. CDR1 and CDR2 from the germline V gene are LGHNA and YNFKEQ. The CDR3 DNA reads TGTGCCAGCAGCCAAGATTGGGGGGCAGACGGGGGCGAGCAGTACTTC. Encoded protein: CASSQDWGADGGEQYF.

This clonotype was seen only a few times. Since a much larger clone is just one base distant, this may be a read error. This chain uses TRBV20-1 with TRBJ2-2; perhaps TRBD2 as D (6 bases). The germline V gene encodes CDR1 DFQATT and CDR2 SNEGSKA (reference sequence). With 7 bases removed from V and 0 bases from J, the gap between germline ends came to 9 bases. The CDR3 runs 13 residues. CDR3 nucleotides: TGCAGTGTAGAGCGGGCGAACACCGGGGAGCTGTTTTTT. Encoded protein: CSVERANTGELFF.

Details on this clonotype: This may be a read error: a much more frequent sequence differs by one nucleotide. The chain couples TRBV6-7 to TRBJ2-3, with D maybe TRBD2 (5 bases). TRBV6-7 is placed among ORFs of uncertain function. The CDR3 contains 18 residues. The CDR3: CASSWCVEVARNTDKQYF. The CDR3 nucleotides are TGTGCCAGCAGTTGGTGTGTGGAGGTAGCGCGGAACACAGATAAGCAGTATTTT.

This clonotype was observed at least ten times. The chain employs TRBV29-1 and TRBJ2-1; 9 nucleotides line up with TRBD2. CDR3 length equals 13 residues. J gave up 6 bases and V 6 bases, and 6 bases lay outside the gene matches. In germline, CDR1 is SQVTM, CDR2 ANQGSEA. CDR3 nucleotide sequence: TGCAGCGTGATAGCGGGAGTAGTCAATGAGCAGTTCTTC. This translates into CSVIAGVVNEQFF.

This clonotype was picked up many times. V gene TRBV15 combines with J gene TRBJ1-2, with D unresolved. CDR3 length equals 14 residues. Germline CDR1 is LNHNV and CDR2 is YYDKDF (reference sequence). The V gene lost 0 bases and the J gene lost 7 bases, with 12 bases spanning the gap. CDR3 in amino acids: CATSRELDGGGYTF. The CDR3 DNA follows: TGTGCCACCAGCAGAGAACTGGACGGTGGTGGCTACACCTTC.

In its sample, this clonotype was seen many times. V gene TRBV10-3 combines with J gene TRBJ2-1, with 11 positions matching TRBD2. CDR1 is ENHRY and CDR2 is SYGVKD in the germline V gene. The CDR3 is 14 amino acids. V dropped 2 bases and J dropped 11; count of bases not matched to a gene: 5. CDR3 residues: CAISETSGSGKQFF. Here the CDR3 DNA reads TGTGCCATCAGTGAGACTAGCGGGAGTGGGAAGCAGTTCTTC.

J is TRBJ1-2 and V is TRBV20-1; TRBD1 matches 9 bases. Germline V CDR1 and CDR2: DFQATT, SNEGSKA (reference sequence). CDR3 length: 17 residues. CDR3 protein: CCATPTGGSKRLYGYTF. As DNA, the CDR3 is TGCTGCGCGACTCCGACAGGGGGGTCTAAAAGGCTCTATGGCTACACCTTC.

Many counts were recorded for this clonotype. The J gene is TRBJ1-1, the V gene TRBV4-1; D gene unclear. The V gene's germline CDR1 is MGHRA and CDR2 YSYEKL. There are 14 residues in the CDR3. Trimming pared 0 bases from V and 5 bases from J, leaving 10 bases between. CDR3 residues: CASSQEVVGTEAFF. CDR3 DNA sequence: TGCGCCAGCAGCCAAGAGGTGGTTGGGACTGAAGCTTTCTTT.

Many counts were recorded for this clonotype. The chain carries TRBV20-1 and TRBJ1-5; 8 nucleotides align to TRBD1. V trimming: 6 bases; J trimming: 1 base; junction bases outside the gene matches: 5. The germline V gene has CDR1 DFQATT and CDR2 SNEGSKA (reference sequence). The CDR3 sequence is 14 residues long. The CDR3 sequence: CSAAGQGSNQPQHF. In nucleotides, the CDR3 is TGCAGTGCCGCCGGACAGGGCAGCAATCAGCCCCAGCATTTT.

This clonotype has a handful of counts. The J gene is TRBJ1-1, the V gene TRBV5-1, with no clear D. The CDR3 loop spans 14 amino acids. V was cut by 0 bases and J by 7 bases, with 13 bases left in between. Germline assignment: CDR1 SGHRS and CDR2 YFSETQ. The CDR3, as DNA: TGCGCCAGCAGCTTGGCTTTATCTATCCGTGAAGCTTTCTTT. Its protein product is CASSLALSIREAFF.

This clonotype was seen ten or more times. V and J are TRBV5-1 and TRBJ1-4; D gene uncertain. The CDR3 totals 14 residues. CDR1 and CDR2 (germline): SGHRS, YFSETQ. The ends were cut back, 1 base at V and 6 bases at J, with 10 bases in the middle. The CDR3 nucleotides are TGCGCCAGCAGCTTGAAACAGCGAGATGAAAAACTGTTTTTT. This encodes CASSLKQRDEKLFF.